This entry features one T cell receptor (beta chain) sequence. Its antigen is unidentified. CDR1 MNHEY and CDR2 SVGAGI come from the germline V gene. The V and J ends lost 5 bases and 3 bases respectively, with 13 bases between them. The CDR3 contains 14 residues. This sample is drawn from a study of T cell responses to AZD1222 COVID-19 vaccine. As for the study in general: Second-dose recipients at about 4 or about 12 weeks were treated as one pooled group. Study results and limitations: Breadth and depth of Spike-specific TCRs rose after two AZD1222 doses. The number of AZD1222 recipients seropositive at baseline was only five to seven. Donor demographics were predominantly white British with a female majority; clonal diversity may be underestimated.

Method: immunoSEQ multiplex PCR; TCRdb's copy keeps in-frame clones and lacks some. The sample holds about 150,000 clones, about 91% seen once. V usage is TRBV6-5 and J usage is TRBJ1-1, with D unresolved. The clonotype comes from an adult in good health. Sequencing used peripheral blood, obtained on day 0 of AZD1222 vaccination. The DNA for the CDR3 is TGTGCCAGCAGTCCGCCTGGGCATCACACTGAAGCTTTCTTT. This codes for CASSPPGHHTEAFF.